The 8 T cell receptor beta chains listed next were all sequenced from one sample in a study of T cells after yellow fever vaccination. In TCRdb, the 5' RACE reads were re-called with MiXCR into one record per CDR3 protein. This table has 500,000 to 650,000 distinct CDR3 sequences, approximately 13% appearing once. Material: PBMCs, obtained on the day of the yellow fever booster vaccination. These receptors all stem from a man aged 30 to 45 who received the YFV17D yellow fever vaccine.

With regard to this clonotype: An end of the junction differs from the germline gene, which may be a read error. The chain has TRBV20-1 and TRBJ1-2; 9 bases are a match to TRBD1. The CDR3 loop spans 16 amino acids. Germline V lookup: CDR1 DFQATT, CDR2 SNEGSKA (reference sequence). The chain's CDR3 is CCAREGQGEPLYGYTF. DNA for the CDR3: TGCTGTGCTAGAGAGGGACAGGGTGAGCCCCTTTATGGCTACACCTTC.

The chain employs TRBV20-1 and TRBJ2-1, with 10 bases that match TRBD2. Germline assignment: CDR1 DFQATT and CDR2 SNEGSKA (reference sequence). CDR3 size: 14 residues. V gave up 7 bases and J gave up 0 bases; unmatched junction bases: 3. The CDR3 region is CSGAGGPSYNEQFF. The CDR3 coding sequence is TGCAGTGGAGCGGGAGGGCCCTCCTACAATGAGCAGTTCTTC.

This clonotype was found a few times. J is TRBJ2-7 and V is TRBV15; D is possibly TRBD1 or TRBD2 (5 bases each). V lost 0 bases and J lost 9, with 21 bases in between. CDR1 LNHNV and CDR2 YYDKDF come from the germline V gene (reference sequence). This CDR3 has 16 residues. The CDR3 region is CATSRDTRGLAGWQYF. The CDR3 nucleotides are TGTGCCACCAGCAGAGATACGAGGGGCCTAGCTGGGTGGCAGTACTTC.

This clonotype showed up just a few times. This chain connects TRBV5-1 to TRBJ2-2; 9 bases fit TRBD2. Losses at the gene ends were 3 bases for V and 3 bases for J; bases not matched to a gene: 9. The CDR3 has 17 amino acids. Germline CDR1 and CDR2: SGHRS and YFSETQ. Here the CDR3 reads CASSSGTLAGHTGELFF. The CDR3 DNA reads as TGCGCCAGCAGCTCGGGAACACTAGCGGGTCACACCGGGGAGCTGTTTTTT.

This clonotype occurred a few times. This chain joins TRBV19 and TRBJ1-2; D not certain. Per the germline V gene, CDR1 is LNHDA and CDR2 is SQIVND (reference sequence). Trimming took off 5 bases at V and 4 bases at J, with 17 bases between the two ends. CDR3 size: 15 residues. CDR3 protein: CASSPSDPLFYGYTF. In DNA, the CDR3 is TGTGCCAGTAGTCCGTCGGACCCGCTCTTCTATGGCTACACCTTC.

The V and J genes are TRBV20-1 and TRBJ2-7, with unresolved D. The ends were cut back, 5 bases at V and 1 base at J, with 12 bases in the middle. From germline, CDR1 is DFQATT and CDR2 SNEGSKA (reference sequence). The CDR3 covers 13 residues. The chain's CDR3 is CSALSQTSYEQYF. CDR3 bases: TGCAGTGCTCTAAGTCAGACTTCCTACGAGCAGTACTTC.

The rearrangement uses TRBV6-5 and TRBJ2-7; no clear D gene. Per germline, CDR1 MNHEY and CDR2 SVGAGI. The CDR3 spans 13 residues. Deletions cut 2 bases from V and 2 bases from J, with 7 bases between. CDR3 sequence (DNA): TGTGCCAGCAGTTACCGGCAGGCCTACGAGCAGTACTTC. It encodes CASSYRQAYEQYF.

This chain joins TRBV5-1 and TRBJ2-5; unclear D gene. The germline CDR1 and CDR2 sequences are SGHRS and YFSETQ. V was pared by 4 bases and J by 2 bases, with 12 bases between. The CDR3 spans 14 residues. The CDR3 reads CASSPTTAQETQYF. In nucleotides, the CDR3 is TGCGCCAGCAGCCCCACCACAGCACAAGAGACCCAGTACTTC.